These 9 T cell receptor beta chains were sequenced from one sample in a study of blood T cell repertoires in COVID-19 (dated by TCRdb to the early 2020s). Receptor libraries were prepared by the immunoSEQ multiplex PCR assay. TCRdb obtained this table from immuneACCESS and retained in-frame rearrangements with V and J assigned. These tables miss some clones; where compared with another copy, unresolved V genes account for less than half of the shortfall, and the remainder is unexplained. For this sample there are under 300,000 clones; approximately 78% appear just once. 3.4% of the sample goes to the ten largest clones. The sequenced sample was peripheral blood. The receptors derive from a woman younger than 30 with acute or convalescent COVID-19.

The chain carries TRBV4-3 and TRBJ2-5, with 13 bases aligning to TRBD2. The CDR3 consists of 19 residues. Losses at the gene ends were 1 base for V and 0 bases for J; bases not matched to a gene: 8. The germline V gene encodes CDR1 LGHNA and CDR2 YSLEER. CDR3 amino acids: CASSQVLTSGRADQETQYF. In DNA, the CDR3 is TGCGCCAGCAGCCAAGTTCTAACTAGCGGGAGGGCGGACCAAGAGACCCAGTACTTC.

This chain links TRBV27 with TRBJ2-3, with 7 nucleotides matching TRBD1. The CDR3 loop spans 14 amino acids. CDR1 and CDR2 (germline): MNHEY, SMNVEV (reference sequence). V gave up 4 bases and J gave up 3 bases; unmatched junction bases: 4. CDR3 region: CASSSPGQTDTQYF. The DNA for the CDR3 is TGTGCCAGCAGTTCTCCGGGACAGACAGATACGCAGTATTTT.

This clone was recorded once. The J gene is TRBJ2-1, the V gene TRBV5-1; 8 bases match TRBD2. V dropped 1 base and J dropped 3; count of bases not matched to a gene: 6. The CDR3 is made up of 16 amino acids. Per the germline V gene, CDR1 is SGHRS and CDR2 is YFSETQ. The CDR3 bases are TGCGCCAGCAGCTTGCCCGGAACTAGCGGCTACAATGAGCAGTTCTTC. Protein: CASSLPGTSGYNEQFF.

This rearrangement joins TRBV5-6 to TRBJ2-7; 12 bases are shared with TRBD1. The germline V gene has CDR1 SGHDT and CDR2 YYEEEE. The trim removed 3 bases at V and 7 bases at J, leaving 5 bases unmatched. The CDR3 sequence is 14 residues long. The CDR3 bases are TGTGCCAGCAGCTCGGGACAGGGGGCGGGGGAGCAGTACTTC. Its translation is CASSSGQGAGEQYF.

This chain joins TRBV30 and TRBJ1-4, with 9 bases fitting TRBD1. This CDR3 comprises 14 residues. Germline assignment: CDR1 GTSNPN and CDR2 SVGIG (reference sequence). With 5 bases clipped from V and 9 bases from J, the junction kept 10 bases outside the gene matches. CDR3 in amino acids: CAWGRGTGSQKLFF. DNA of the CDR3: TGTGCCTGGGGCCGCGGGACAGGGTCACAAAAACTGTTTTTT.

This rearrangement joins TRBV11-2 to TRBJ1-1; TRBD1 matches at 9 bases. V gave up 5 bases and J gave up 4 bases; unmatched junction bases: 8. Germline CDR1 is SGHAT and CDR2 is FQNNGV. The CDR3 covers 15 residues. The CDR3 region is CASSRWTGVITEAFF. The CDR3 DNA reads as TGTGCCAGCAGCCGTTGGACAGGGGTAATCACTGAAGCTTTCTTT.

The chain is built from TRBV7-9 and TRBJ1-2; 10 bases agree with TRBD1. Germline V gene sequence: CDR1 SEHNR, CDR2 FQNEAQ (reference sequence). The CDR3 extends over 18 amino acids. V gave up 5 bases and J gave up 1 base; unmatched junction bases: 13. DNA of the CDR3: TGTGCCAGCAGCCACAGATCCGGACAGGGGGGAATTAACTATGGCTACACCTTC. It codes for CASSHRSGQGGINYGYTF.

This clone was observed a handful of times. This chain links TRBV4-3 with TRBJ2-1; 7 nucleotides agree with TRBD1. The length of the CDR3 is 18 residues. In germline, CDR1 is LGHNA, CDR2 YSLEER. J was trimmed by 0 bases and V by 0 bases; bases with no gene match: 8. The CDR3 sequence is CASSQDGTDLSSYNEQFF. The DNA of the CDR3 is TGCGCCAGCAGCCAAGATGGGACAGACCTAAGCTCCTACAATGAGCAGTTCTTC.

The chain links TRBV14 to TRBJ1-3; the match to TRBD1 covers 7 bases. CDR3 size: 16 residues. Germline trimming cut 5 bases from V and 1 base from J; bases unmatched to any gene: 8. Germline assignment: CDR1 SGHDN and CDR2 FVKESK. The CDR3 region has the DNA TGTGCCAGCAGCAGACAGGGTTTGAGTTCTGGAAACACCATATATTTT. Its translation: CASSRQGLSSGNTIYF.